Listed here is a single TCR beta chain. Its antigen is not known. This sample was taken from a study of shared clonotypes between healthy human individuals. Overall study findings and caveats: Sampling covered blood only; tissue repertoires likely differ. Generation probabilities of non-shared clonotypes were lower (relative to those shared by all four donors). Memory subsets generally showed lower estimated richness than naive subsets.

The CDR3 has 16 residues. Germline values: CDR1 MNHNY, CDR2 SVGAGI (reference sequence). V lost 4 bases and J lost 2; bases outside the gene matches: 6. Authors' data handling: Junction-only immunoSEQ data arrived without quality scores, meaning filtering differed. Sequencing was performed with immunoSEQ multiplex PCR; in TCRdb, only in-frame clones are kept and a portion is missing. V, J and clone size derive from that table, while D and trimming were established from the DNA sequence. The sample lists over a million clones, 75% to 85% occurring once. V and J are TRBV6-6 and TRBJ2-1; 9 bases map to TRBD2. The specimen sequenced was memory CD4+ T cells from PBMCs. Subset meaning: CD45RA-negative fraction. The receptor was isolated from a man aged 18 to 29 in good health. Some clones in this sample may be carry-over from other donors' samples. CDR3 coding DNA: TGTGCCAGCAGTTCCGGACGACTAGCGGCCTACAATGAGCAGTTCTTC. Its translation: CASSSGRLAAYNEQFF.